The rows below give T cell receptor beta chains drawn from one sample of a study of blood T cells in healthy people across ages. MiXCR, run by TCRdb on the 5' RACE reads, gives a single entry per CDR3 protein. In the table there are approximately 830,000 distinct CDR3 sequences, around 68% of which are singletons. Input material: blood. Every receptor here comes from a young man in good health. CDR3s include the opening cysteine and the closing phenylalanine or tryptophan. Fields, in order: D gene, clone size, J gene, V gene, CDR3 DNA, CDR3 protein. The D gene is left open where the match is weak. Part of the rows lack a size; the others show once, few, many or a class for expanded clones.

D gene: -
clone size: few
J gene: TRBJ1-2
V gene: TRBV29-1
CDR3 DNA: TGCAGCGTTGAATTTACTGTGTCGGGCAGGAACTATGGCTACACCTTC
CDR3 protein: CSVEFTVSGRNYGYTF

D gene: -
clone size: -
J gene: TRBJ2-1
V gene: TRBV5-1
CDR3 DNA: TGCGCCAGCAGCACGGTCCCATCTAGCTCCTACAATGAGCAGTTCTTC
CDR3 protein: CASSTVPSSSYNEQFF

D gene: -
clone size: -
J gene: TRBJ2-1
V gene: TRBV7-9
CDR3 DNA: TGTGCCAGCAGCTTAGGGAGCGGTATCTCCTACAATGAGCAGTTCTTC
CDR3 protein: CASSLGSGISYNEQFF

D gene: -
clone size: -
J gene: TRBJ2-5
V gene: TRBV4-1
CDR3 DNA: TGCGCCAGCAGCCAAGAAGGGTGGGGGGACAGCTCCTACAATGAGCAGTACTTC
CDR3 protein: CASSQEGWGDSSYNEQYF

D gene: TRBD1
clone size: few
J gene: TRBJ2-7
V gene: TRBV12-3/TRBV12-4
CDR3 DNA: TGTGCCAGCAGTCAACAGGGGGAGCGCTCCTACGAGCAGTACTTC
CDR3 protein: CASSQQGERSYEQYF

D gene: -
clone size: -
J gene: TRBJ1-5
V gene: TRBV6-1
CDR3 DNA: TGTGCCAGCAGTGAAGGGGGGGTAACGCCCCAGCATTTT
CDR3 protein: CASSEGGVTPQHF

D gene: -
clone size: -
J gene: TRBJ1-1
V gene: TRBV7-9
CDR3 DNA: TGTGCCAGCAGCTTAGTCGGGGGGGGGGACACTGAAGCTTTCTTT
CDR3 protein: CASSLVGGGDTEAFF

D gene: -
clone size: -
J gene: TRBJ2-1
V gene: TRBV20-1
CDR3 DNA: TGCAGTGCTTACAGGGTATCTGAGCAGTTCTTC
CDR3 protein: CSAYRVSEQFF

D gene: TRBD2
clone size: few
J gene: TRBJ2-3
V gene: TRBV7-2
CDR3 DNA: TGTGCCAGCAGCCCCCGACTAGCGGGGTATACAGATACGCAGTATTTT
CDR3 protein: CASSPRLAGYTDTQYF

D gene: -
clone size: -
J gene: TRBJ2-7
V gene: TRBV7-8
CDR3 DNA: TGTGCCAGCAGCTTTCTATCCGTAACCTACGAGCAGTACTTC
CDR3 protein: CASSFLSVTYEQYF

D gene: -
clone size: few
J gene: TRBJ2-7
V gene: TRBV20-1
CDR3 DNA: TGCAGTGCTAGAGAGTACGAGCAGTACTTC
CDR3 protein: CSAREYEQYF

D gene: -
clone size: -
J gene: TRBJ2-7
V gene: TRBV4-2
CDR3 DNA: TGTGCCAGCAGCCAGGAATTAGGGGAACATACGTCCTACGAGCAGTACTTC
CDR3 protein: CASSQELGEHTSYEQYF

D gene: TRBD1
clone size: -
J gene: TRBJ2-7
V gene: TRBV7-3
CDR3 DNA: TGTGCCAGCAGCACGACAGGGGGTCACGAGCAGTACTTC
CDR3 protein: CASSTTGGHEQYF